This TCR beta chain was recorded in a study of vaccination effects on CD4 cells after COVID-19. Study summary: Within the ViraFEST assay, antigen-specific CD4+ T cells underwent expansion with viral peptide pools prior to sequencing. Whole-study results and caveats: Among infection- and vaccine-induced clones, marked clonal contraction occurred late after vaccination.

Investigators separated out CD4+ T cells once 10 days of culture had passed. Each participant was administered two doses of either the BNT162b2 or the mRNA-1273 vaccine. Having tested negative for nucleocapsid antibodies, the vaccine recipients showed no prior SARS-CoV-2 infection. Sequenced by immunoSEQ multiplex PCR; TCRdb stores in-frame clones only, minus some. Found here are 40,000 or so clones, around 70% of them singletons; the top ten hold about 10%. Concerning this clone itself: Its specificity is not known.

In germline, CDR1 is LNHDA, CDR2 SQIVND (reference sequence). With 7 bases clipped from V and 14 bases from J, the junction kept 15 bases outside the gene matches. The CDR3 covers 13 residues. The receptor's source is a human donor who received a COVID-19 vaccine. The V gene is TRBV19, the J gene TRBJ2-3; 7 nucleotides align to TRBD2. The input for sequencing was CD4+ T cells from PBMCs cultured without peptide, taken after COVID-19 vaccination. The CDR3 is CASIADGDYSPYF. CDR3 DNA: TGTGCCAGTATAGCGGACGGGGACTATTCCCCGTATTTT. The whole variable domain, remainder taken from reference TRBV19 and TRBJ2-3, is DGGITQSPKYLFRKEGQNVTLSCEQNLNHDAMYWYRQDPGQGLRLIYYSQIVNDFQKGDIAEGYSVSREKKESFPLTVTSAQKNPTAFYLCASIADGDYSPYFGPGTRLTVL.